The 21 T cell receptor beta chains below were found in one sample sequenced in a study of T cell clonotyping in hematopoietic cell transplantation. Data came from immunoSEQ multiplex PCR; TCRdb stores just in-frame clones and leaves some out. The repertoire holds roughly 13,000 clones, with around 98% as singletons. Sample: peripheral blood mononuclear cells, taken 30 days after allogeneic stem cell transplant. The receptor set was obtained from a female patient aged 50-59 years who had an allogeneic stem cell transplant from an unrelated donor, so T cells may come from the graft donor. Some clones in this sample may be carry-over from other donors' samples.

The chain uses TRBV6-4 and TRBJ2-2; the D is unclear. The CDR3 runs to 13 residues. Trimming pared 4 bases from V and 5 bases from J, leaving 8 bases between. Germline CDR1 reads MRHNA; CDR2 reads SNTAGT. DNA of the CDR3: TGTGCCAGCAGTGGCACGGCTACCGGGGAGCTGTTTTTT. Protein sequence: CASSGTATGELFF.

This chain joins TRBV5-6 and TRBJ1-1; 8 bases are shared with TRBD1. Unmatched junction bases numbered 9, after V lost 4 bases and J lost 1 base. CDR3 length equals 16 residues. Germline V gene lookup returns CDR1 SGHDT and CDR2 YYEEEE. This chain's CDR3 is CASSTYSGTGNTEAFF. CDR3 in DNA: TGTGCCAGCAGCACCTACTCCGGGACAGGGAACACTGAAGCTTTCTTT.

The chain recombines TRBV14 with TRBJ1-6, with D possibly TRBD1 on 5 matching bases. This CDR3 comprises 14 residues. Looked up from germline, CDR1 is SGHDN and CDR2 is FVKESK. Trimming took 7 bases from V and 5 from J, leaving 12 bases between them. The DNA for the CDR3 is TGTGCCAGCAATCGGGGGAACAATAATTCACCCCTCCACTTT. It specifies CASNRGNNNSPLHF. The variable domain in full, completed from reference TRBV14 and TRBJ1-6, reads EAGVTQFPSHSVIEKGQTVTLRCDPISGHDNLYWYRRVMGKEIKFLLHFVKESKQDESGMPNNRFLAERTGGTYSTLKVQPAELEDSGVYFCASNRGNNNSPLHFGNGTRLTVT.

CDR3 in amino acids: CASSPRVWETQYF. The CDR3 DNA reads TGTGCCAGCAGCCCCAGGGTTTGGGAGACCCAGTACTTC. The chain uses TRBV27 and TRBJ2-5; a weak D match, TRBD1 (5 bases). The V gene's germline CDR1 is MNHEY and CDR2 SMNVEV (reference sequence). CDR3 size: 13 residues. The germline V and J ends were trimmed by 6 bases and 5 bases, with 13 bases remaining between them.

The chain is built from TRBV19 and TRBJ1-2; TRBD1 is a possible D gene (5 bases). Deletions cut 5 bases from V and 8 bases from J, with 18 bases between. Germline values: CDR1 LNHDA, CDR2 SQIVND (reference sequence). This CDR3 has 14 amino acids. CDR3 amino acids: CASSPQRGAGGYTF. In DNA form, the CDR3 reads TGTGCCAGTAGTCCCCAAAGGGGCGCAGGGGGCTACACCTTC.

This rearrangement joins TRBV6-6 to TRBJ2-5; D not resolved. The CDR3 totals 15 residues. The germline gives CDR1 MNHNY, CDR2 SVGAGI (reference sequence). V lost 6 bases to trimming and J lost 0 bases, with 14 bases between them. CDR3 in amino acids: CASSLQYSYQETQYF. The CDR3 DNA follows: TGTGCCAGCAGCCTCCAGTACTCCTACCAAGAGACCCAGTACTTC.

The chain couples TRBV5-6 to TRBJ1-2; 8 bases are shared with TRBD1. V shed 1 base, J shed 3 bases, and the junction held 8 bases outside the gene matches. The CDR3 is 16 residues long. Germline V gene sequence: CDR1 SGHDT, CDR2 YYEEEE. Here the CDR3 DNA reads TGTGCCAGCAGCTTGATGGGGGGACAGGTATACTATGGCTACACCTTC. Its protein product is CASSLMGGQVYYGYTF. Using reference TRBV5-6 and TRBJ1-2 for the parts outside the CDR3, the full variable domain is DAGVTQSPTHLIKTRGQQVTLRCSPKSGHDTVSWYQQALGQGPQFIFQYYEEEERQRGNFPDRFSGHQFPNYSSELNVNALLLGDSALYLCASSLMGGQVYYGYTFGSGTRLTVV.

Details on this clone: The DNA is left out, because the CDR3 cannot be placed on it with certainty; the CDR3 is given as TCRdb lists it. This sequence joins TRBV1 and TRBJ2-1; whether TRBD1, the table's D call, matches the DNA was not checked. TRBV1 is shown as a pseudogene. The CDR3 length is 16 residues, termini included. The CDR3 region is CTSSQDRWGQGNEQFF.

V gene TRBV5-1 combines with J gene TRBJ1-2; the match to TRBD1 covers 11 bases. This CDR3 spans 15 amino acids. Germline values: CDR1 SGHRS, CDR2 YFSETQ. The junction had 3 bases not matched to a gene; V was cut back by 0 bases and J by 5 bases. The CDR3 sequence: CASSLAGQGEYGYTF. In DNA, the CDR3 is TGCGCCAGCAGCTTGGCGGGACAGGGGGAGTATGGCTACACCTTC.

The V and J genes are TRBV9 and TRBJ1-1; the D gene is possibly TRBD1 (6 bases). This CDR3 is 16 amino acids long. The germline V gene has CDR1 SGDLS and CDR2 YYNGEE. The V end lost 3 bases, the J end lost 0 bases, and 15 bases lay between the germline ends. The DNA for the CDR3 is TGTGCCAGCAGCGGCCGGGGGGGCCTGATGAACACTGAAGCTTTCTTT. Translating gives CASSGRGGLMNTEAFF.

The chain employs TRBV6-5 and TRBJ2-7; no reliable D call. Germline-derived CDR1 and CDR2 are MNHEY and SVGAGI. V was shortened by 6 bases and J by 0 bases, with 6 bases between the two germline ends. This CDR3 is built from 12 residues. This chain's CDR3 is CASSLDSYEQYF. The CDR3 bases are TGTGCCAGCAGCCTTGACTCCTACGAGCAGTACTTC.

The DNA for the CDR3 is TGTGCCAGCAGCTTACCCAGACTAGCGGGGATGAATGAGCAGTTCTTC. It is translated as CASSLPRLAGMNEQFF. The chain has TRBV7-6 and TRBJ2-1; 11 nucleotides agree with TRBD2. Germline lookup yields CDR1 SGHVS and CDR2 FNYEAQ. J lost 7 bases, V lost 2 bases, and 7 bases had no gene match. CDR3 length equals 16 residues.

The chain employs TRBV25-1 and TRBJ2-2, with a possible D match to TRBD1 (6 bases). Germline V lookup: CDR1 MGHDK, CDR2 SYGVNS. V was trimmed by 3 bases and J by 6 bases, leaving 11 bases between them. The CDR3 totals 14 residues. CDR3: CASSDLSGAGELFF. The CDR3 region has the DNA TGTGCCAGCAGTGATCTTTCAGGGGCCGGGGAGCTGTTTTTT.

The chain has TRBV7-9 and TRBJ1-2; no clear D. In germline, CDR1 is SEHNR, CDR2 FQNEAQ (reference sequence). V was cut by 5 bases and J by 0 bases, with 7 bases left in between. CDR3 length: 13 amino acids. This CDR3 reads CASSPHTNYGYTF. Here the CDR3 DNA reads TGTGCCAGCAGCCCCCACACTAACTATGGCTACACCTTC.

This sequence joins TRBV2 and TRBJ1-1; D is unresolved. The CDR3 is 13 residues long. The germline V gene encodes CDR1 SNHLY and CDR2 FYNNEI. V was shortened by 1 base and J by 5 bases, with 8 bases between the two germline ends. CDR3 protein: CASSEEWGTEAFF. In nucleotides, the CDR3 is TGTGCCAGCAGTGAAGAGTGGGGTACTGAAGCTTTCTTT.

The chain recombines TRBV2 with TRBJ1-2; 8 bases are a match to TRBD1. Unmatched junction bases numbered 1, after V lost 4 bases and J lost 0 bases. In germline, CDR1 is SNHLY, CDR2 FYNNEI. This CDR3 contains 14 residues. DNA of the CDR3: TGTGCCAGCAGTGTGGACAGGGCTAACTATGGCTACACCTTC. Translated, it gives CASSVDRANYGYTF.

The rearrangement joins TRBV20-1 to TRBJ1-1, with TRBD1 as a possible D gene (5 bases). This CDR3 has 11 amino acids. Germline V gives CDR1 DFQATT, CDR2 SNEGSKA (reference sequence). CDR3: CRAGGNTEAFF. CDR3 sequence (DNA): TGCAGGGCCGGGGGGAACACTGAAGCTTTCTTT.

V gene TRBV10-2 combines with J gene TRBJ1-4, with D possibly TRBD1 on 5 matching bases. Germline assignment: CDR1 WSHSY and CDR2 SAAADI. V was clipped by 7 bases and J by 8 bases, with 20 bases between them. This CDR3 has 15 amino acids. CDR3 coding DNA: TGCGCCAGCACCCTCCGGTTGGGGGGGATCGAAAAACTGTTTTTT. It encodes CASTLRLGGIEKLFF.

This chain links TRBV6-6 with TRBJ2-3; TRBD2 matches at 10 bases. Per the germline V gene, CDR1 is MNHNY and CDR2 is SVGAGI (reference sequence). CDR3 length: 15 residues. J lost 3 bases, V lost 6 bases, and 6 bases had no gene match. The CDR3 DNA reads TGTGCCAGCAGACCCGGGACTAGCGTGACAGATACGCAGTATTTT. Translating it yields CASRPGTSVTDTQYF.

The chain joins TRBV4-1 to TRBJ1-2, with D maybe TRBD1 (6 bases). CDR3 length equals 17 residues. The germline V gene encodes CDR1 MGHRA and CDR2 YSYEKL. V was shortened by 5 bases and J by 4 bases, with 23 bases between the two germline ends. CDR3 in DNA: TGCGCCAGCAGCTCAGGGGATTTCAAACAGAGCGTCTATGGCTACACCTTC. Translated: CASSSGDFKQSVYGYTF.

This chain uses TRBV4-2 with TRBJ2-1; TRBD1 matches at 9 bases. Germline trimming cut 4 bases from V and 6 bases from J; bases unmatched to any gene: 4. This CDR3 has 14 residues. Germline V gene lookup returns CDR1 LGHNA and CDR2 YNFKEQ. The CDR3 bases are TGTGCCAGCAGCCTGGGGACAGGGCCCAATGAGCAGTTCTTC. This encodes CASSLGTGPNEQFF.